The clone carrying this T cell receptor (beta chain) was seen repeatedly, ten times or more. The antigen is unknown. The record originates from a study of CD8 T cells in ankylosing spondylitis. The study, taken as a whole, reports: Several highly homologous variants made up a TCR beta motif, and this motif appeared characteristic of ankylosing spondylitis blood.

MiXCR was run by TCRdb on the 5' RACE reads, yielding one entry per CDR3 protein. This repertoire shows some 840,000 distinct CDR3 sequences, 12% found once; its top ten account for under 0.6%. V shed 3 bases, J shed 2 bases, and the junction held 9 bases outside the gene matches. Germline lookup yields CDR1 DFQATT and CDR2 SNEGSKA (reference sequence). CDR3 length: 15 amino acids. Sequenced input: blood, either unsorted or a sorted T cell fraction (not recorded which). The sequence came from a male donor with ankylosing spondylitis. V is TRBV20-1 and J is TRBJ2-7, with 8 positions matching TRBD2. The CDR3 spells CSASGAGGNPYEQYF. CDR3 sequence (DNA): TGCAGTGCTAGCGGGGCGGGGGGCAATCCCTACGAGCAGTACTTC.